Listed below are T cell receptor beta chains from one sample, sequenced in a study of T cell responses to AZD1222 COVID-19 vaccine. Profiling relied on immunoSEQ multiplex PCR, and the TCRdb table lists in-frame clones only, not all of them. Of approximately 180,000 clones in the sample, 90% are singletons; the top ten hold approximately 2.9%. Sequencing used peripheral blood, obtained on day 0 of AZD1222 vaccination. These receptors all stem from an adult in good health. The CDR3 runs from the conserved cysteine through the conserved F or W. D genes are given only for firm matches. Some rows mark clone size as missing; the rest say once, few, many or name a class of expanded clone.

NA,TRBJ1-3,TRBV4-2,NA,TGTGCCAGCAGCCAAGAACCGACTTCTGGAAACACCATATATTTT,CASSQEPTSGNTIYF
NA,TRBJ2-1,TRBV9,NA,TGTGCCAGCAGCGTAGATTCGGGGGGCTGGGGCAATGAGCAGTTCTTC,CASSVDSGGWGNEQFF
TRBD1,TRBJ2-7,TRBV7-2,few,TGTGCCAGCAGCGTAAACAGGGGGTACGAGCAGTACTTC,CASSVNRGYEQYF
NA,TRBJ2-1,TRBV19,NA,TGTGCCAGTAGTAAGGCCCGCTTTGAGACAGAAGCCTACAATGAGCAGTTCTTC,CASSKARFETEAYNEQFF
TRBD2,TRBJ2-5,TRBV7-3,NA,TGTGCCAGCAGCCCACTAGCGGGGGGGCCCGGGACCCAGTACTTC,CASSPLAGGPGTQYF
NA,TRBJ2-5,TRBV11-2,NA,TGTGCCAGCAAGGCGGGTGGGGAGACCCAGTACTTC,CASKAGGETQYF
TRBD2,TRBJ2-7,TRBV3-1/TRBV3-2,NA,TGTGCCAGCAGCCACGCACCTGGGGTAGCGGGGTTTCCCTACGAGCAGTACTTC,CASSHAPGVAGFPYEQYF
NA,TRBJ2-7,TRBV5-8,NA,TGTGCCAGCAGCTTTGGCAGCTACTACGAGCAGTACTTC,CASSFGSYYEQYF
NA,TRBJ1-1,TRBV19,NA,TGTGCCAGTAGTATAGGGGGCGCCGGCACTGAAGCTTTCTTT,CASSIGGAGTEAFF
TRBD2,TRBJ2-7,TRBV19,NA,TGTGCCAGTGGAAAGCGGGGGCCACCCTACGAGCAGTACTTC,CASGKRGPPYEQYF